One and the same sample provided the 23 T cell receptor beta chains below, sequenced in a study of T cells expressing NK-cell markers. TCRdb reprocessed the 5' RACE reads and keeps a single row for each CDR3 protein, giving no DNA. The sample's table shows roughly 450,000 distinct CDR3 sequences. The sample taken for sequencing was blood T cells: a sorted CD56 or NKG2C T cell subset, CD4+ or CD8+ T cells, or bulk PBMC T cells (not recorded which). The origin of the receptors is a woman aged 45-59 years in good health.

The chain links TRBV10-3 to TRBJ1-6; the TCRdb call, TRBD1, lacks DNA for checking. CDR1 and CDR2 from the germline V gene are ENHRY and SYGVKD. This CDR3 is 15 amino acids long. CDR3 region: CAISEAQGGVSPLHF.

The V call is TRBV20-1, the J call TRBJ1-2; TCRdb designates TRBD1, a call that cannot be tested without DNA. Per the germline V gene, CDR1 is DFQATT and CDR2 is SNEGSKA (reference sequence). This CDR3 is 14 amino acids long. The CDR3 loop is CSAEYRGQDYGYTF.

V gene TRBV5-1 combines with J gene TRBJ2-7; TCRdb's D call, TRBD2, is unchecked because there is no DNA. Germline assignment: CDR1 SGHRS and CDR2 YFSETQ. The CDR3 is made up of 17 amino acids. CDR3 loop: CASSSGLAGGHSYEQYF.

The rearrangement uses TRBV25-1 and TRBJ2-3; with no DNA, the TCRdb D assignment of TRBD1 cannot be verified. The CDR3 consists of 15 residues. Germline CDR1 reads MGHDK; CDR2 reads SYGVNS. The CDR3 is CASSESRGHGDTQYF.

This chain connects TRBV7-2 to TRBJ1-6; TCRdb selects TRBD1, and the lack of DNA leaves this call unchecked. Germline V gene lookup returns CDR1 SGHTA and CDR2 FQGNSA. The CDR3 is 14 amino acids. CDR3 residues: CASSLQGNNSPLHF.

This sequence joins TRBV6-1 and TRBJ2-3; as DNA is missing, the TRBD2 call by TCRdb cannot be tested. Looked up from germline, CDR1 is MNHNS and CDR2 is SASEGT. The CDR3 totals 15 residues. This CDR3 is CASSGGGKKTDTQYF.

This chain connects TRBV14 to TRBJ2-1. CDR1 is SGHDN and CDR2 is FVKESK in the germline V gene. The CDR3 length is 11 residues. The CDR3 spells CATATESEQFF.

The V and J genes are TRBV12-3 or TRBV12-4 and TRBJ2-1; TCRdb designates TRBD2, a call that cannot be tested without DNA. There are 12 residues in the CDR3. The chain's CDR3 is CASRYIAGKQFF.

The chain carries TRBV7-9 and TRBJ1-4. The length of the CDR3 is 12 residues. Germline V gives CDR1 SEHNR, CDR2 FQNEAQ (reference sequence). The CDR3 spells CASEDVYEELFF.

The chain carries TRBV3-1 and TRBJ2-3. CDR3 length: 15 residues. The germline V gene has CDR1 LGHDT and CDR2 YNNKEL (reference sequence). The CDR3 here is CASSLAVGSTDTQYF.

The CDR3 sequence is CSVVIASNTQYF. This rearrangement joins TRBV29-1 to TRBJ2-3; TCRdb's D gene call, TRBD2, goes unchecked for lack of DNA. CDR3 length: 12 residues. Germline CDR1 is SQVTM and CDR2 is ANQGSEA.

This chain connects TRBV7-9 to TRBJ2-3; lacking DNA, the TRBD1 call made by TCRdb goes unchecked. CDR1 and CDR2 (germline): SEHNR, FQNEAQ (reference sequence). The CDR3 contains 13 residues. CDR3: CASSLEGDRSRYF.

The chain employs TRBV2 and TRBJ2-3; TCRdb reports TRBD1, a call that lacks DNA to check it against. The CDR3 contains 14 residues. Germline V gene sequence: CDR1 SNHLY, CDR2 FYNNEI. CDR3 amino acids: CASIPGSRTDTQYF.

This sequence joins TRBV24-1 and TRBJ1-3. The V gene's germline CDR1 is KGHDR and CDR2 SFDVKD. The CDR3 length is 15 residues. This CDR3 reads CATSDFSSSGNTIYF.

The rearrangement uses TRBV7-9 and TRBJ2-7; lacking DNA, the TRBD1 call made by TCRdb goes unchecked. Germline loops: CDR1 SEHNR, CDR2 FQNEAQ (reference sequence). The CDR3 contains 15 residues. CDR3 amino acids: CASSPRGDRSMEQYF.

The rearrangement uses TRBV12-3 or TRBV12-4 and TRBJ2-7; absent DNA, TCRdb's TRBD1 call cannot be checked. The CDR3 sequence is 15 residues long. The CDR3 spells CASSPFSTGGGEQYF.

The chain is built from TRBV2 and TRBJ2-1; TCRdb picks TRBD2, but there is no DNA to check that call. From germline, CDR1 is SNHLY and CDR2 FYNNEI. CDR3 length: 15 residues. CDR3 protein: CASSKGLVSYNEQFF.

This chain links TRBV20-1 with TRBJ1-5; TCRdb gives TRBD1 as the D gene, but with no DNA this cannot be confirmed. The CDR3 extends over 16 amino acids. Germline V gives CDR1 DFQATT, CDR2 SNEGSKA (reference sequence). CDR3 in amino acids: CSALPREGYSNQPQHF.

The chain joins TRBV5-1 to TRBJ2-2; TCRdb indicates TRBD2, and absent DNA this call remains unverified. Germline lookup yields CDR1 SGHRS and CDR2 YFSETQ. The CDR3 runs 18 residues. CDR3: CASSLGAGRRTNTGELFF.

The CDR3 loop is CASSEGRGGANVLTF. V is TRBV12-3 or TRBV12-4 and J is TRBJ2-6; TCRdb's D call of TRBD2 is untestable without DNA. The CDR3 sequence is 15 residues long.

J is TRBJ1-2 and V is TRBV6-1. The CDR3 loop spans 12 amino acids. In germline, CDR1 is MNHNS, CDR2 SASEGT. The CDR3 here is CASSEVVGGYTF.

This chain links TRBV10-3 with TRBJ2-3; TCRdb's D call of TRBD2 is untestable without DNA. This CDR3 region has 14 residues. Germline V gene sequence: CDR1 ENHRY, CDR2 SYGVKD. The CDR3 is CAIRAEGSTDTQYF.

The chain couples TRBV7-6 to TRBJ2-3; the D call of TRBD1 rests on TCRdb alone, since no DNA is present to check it. Germline assignment: CDR1 SGHVS and CDR2 FNYEAQ. This CDR3 has 15 amino acids. The CDR3 sequence: CASSARRGSTDTQYF.